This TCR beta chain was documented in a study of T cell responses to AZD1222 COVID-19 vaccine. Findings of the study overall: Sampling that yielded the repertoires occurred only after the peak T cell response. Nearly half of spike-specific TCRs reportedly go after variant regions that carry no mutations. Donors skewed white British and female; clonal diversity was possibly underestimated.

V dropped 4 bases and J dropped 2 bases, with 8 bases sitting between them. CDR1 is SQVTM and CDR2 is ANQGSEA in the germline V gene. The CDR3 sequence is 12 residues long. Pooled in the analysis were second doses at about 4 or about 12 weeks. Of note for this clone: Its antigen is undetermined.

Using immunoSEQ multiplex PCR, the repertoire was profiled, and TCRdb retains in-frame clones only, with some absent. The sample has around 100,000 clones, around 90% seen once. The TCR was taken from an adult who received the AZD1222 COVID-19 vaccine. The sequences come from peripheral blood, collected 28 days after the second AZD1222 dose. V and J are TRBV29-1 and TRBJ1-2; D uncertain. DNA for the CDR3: TGCAGCGTTGCCGGTGAAAACTATGGCTACACCTTC. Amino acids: CSVAGENYGYTF.